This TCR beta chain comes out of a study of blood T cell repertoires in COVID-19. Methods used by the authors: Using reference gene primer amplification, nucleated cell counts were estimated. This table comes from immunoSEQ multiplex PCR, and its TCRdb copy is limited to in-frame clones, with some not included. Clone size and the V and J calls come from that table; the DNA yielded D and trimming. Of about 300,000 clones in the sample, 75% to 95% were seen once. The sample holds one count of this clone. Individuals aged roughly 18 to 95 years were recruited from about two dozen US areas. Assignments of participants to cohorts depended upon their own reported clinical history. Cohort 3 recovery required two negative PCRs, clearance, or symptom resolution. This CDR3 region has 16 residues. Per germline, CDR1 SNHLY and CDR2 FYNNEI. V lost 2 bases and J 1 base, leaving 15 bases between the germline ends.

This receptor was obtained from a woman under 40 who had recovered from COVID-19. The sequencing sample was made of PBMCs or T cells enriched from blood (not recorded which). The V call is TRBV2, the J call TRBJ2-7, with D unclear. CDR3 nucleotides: TGTGCCAGCAGTGAACTCGGGTACGACCATTCCTACGAGCAGTACTTC. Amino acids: CASSELGYDHSYEQYF.